These 15 T cell receptor beta chains were sequenced from one sample in a study of blood T cell repertoires in COVID-19. The assay was immunoSEQ multiplex PCR, and TCRdb's table has in-frame clones only and misses some. Of about 120,000 clones listed, roughly 91% are singletons. Sequenced material: peripheral blood. The receptors derive from a human donor in a cohort sampled during active COVID-19.

The rearrangement uses TRBV28 and TRBJ2-1; 7 bases fit TRBD1. The germline V gene encodes CDR1 MDHEN and CDR2 SYDVKM. The CDR3 contains 15 residues. The V gene end was trimmed by 2 bases and the J gene end by 7 bases; junction bases not matched to a gene: 8. CDR3 sequence reads: CASSLLGRGKNEQFF. As DNA, the CDR3 is TGTGCCAGCAGTTTACTCGGCAGGGGGAAGAATGAGCAGTTCTTC.

The V call is TRBV21-1, the J call TRBJ2-7; the table's D call, TRBD2, has no DNA check behind it. TRBV21-1 is deemed a pseudogene. This CDR3 contains 16 residues. Written as DNA, the CDR3 is TGTGCCAACTACGGACGCTCGGGATGGATTTCCTACGAGCAGTACTTC. Protein product: CANYGRSGWISYEQYF.

The V gene is TRBV27, the J gene TRBJ2-3, with 9 nucleotides matching TRBD2. This CDR3 is 16 amino acids long. With V trimmed by 4 bases and J by 2 bases, 7 bases remained unmatched. CDR1 and CDR2 from the germline V gene are MNHEY and SMNVEV (reference sequence). In DNA form, the CDR3 reads TGTGCCAGCAGTTCTCTAGCGGGGTGGGACACAGATACGCAGTATTTT. Its protein product is CASSSLAGWDTDTQYF.

The rearrangement uses TRBV6-2 or TRBV6-3 and TRBJ2-7; 11 bases are shared with TRBD2. CDR1 is MNHEY, CDR2 SVGEGT, per germline. Germline trimming cut 2 bases from V and 3 bases from J; bases unmatched to any gene: 6. This CDR3 has 16 residues. CDR3: CASSYLSGRDRYEQYF. CDR3 nucleotides: TGTGCCAGCAGTTACCTTAGCGGGAGGGACCGCTACGAGCAGTACTTC.

This chain joins TRBV6-5 and TRBJ2-7; D may be TRBD1 (6 bases). Trimming took 8 bases from V and 5 from J, leaving 16 bases between them. CDR1 and CDR2 from the germline V gene are MNHEY and SVGAGI. The CDR3 extends over 13 amino acids. CDR3 protein: CASGPNRVNEQYF. DNA of the CDR3: TGTGCCAGCGGTCCCAACAGGGTCAACGAGCAGTACTTC.

This chain joins TRBV25-1 and TRBJ2-5; 7 nucleotides agree with TRBD2. Germline loops: CDR1 MGHDK, CDR2 SYGVNS. V shed 1 base, J shed 5 bases, and the junction held 4 bases outside the gene matches. The CDR3 spans 14 residues. CDR3 DNA: TGTGCCAGCAGTGAATTCCGTAGCGGGGAGACCCAGTACTTC. Protein sequence: CASSEFRSGETQYF.

The chain links TRBV19 to TRBJ1-4; 7 bases are a match to TRBD1. The germline gives CDR1 LNHDA, CDR2 SQIVND (reference sequence). V dropped 7 bases and J dropped 14; count of bases not matched to a gene: 7. CDR3 length: 11 amino acids. CDR3 residues: CASMRGQRLFF. DNA of the CDR3: TGTGCCAGTATGAGGGGACAGCGGCTGTTTTTT. Supplemented by reference TRBV19 and TRBJ1-4, the full variable domain reads DGGITQSPKYLFRKEGQNVTLSCEQNLNHDAMYWYRQDPGQGLRLIYYSQIVNDFQKGDIAEGYSVSREKKESFPLTVTSAQKNPTAFYLCASMRGQRLFFGSGTQLSVL.

The chain has TRBV27 and TRBJ2-2; tentative D call: TRBD2 (6 bases). The V gene lost 3 bases and the J gene lost 0 bases, with 8 bases spanning the gap. Germline CDR1 and CDR2: MNHEY and SMNVEV (reference sequence). CDR3 length: 15 amino acids. The CDR3 sequence: CASSFQRANTGELFF. The CDR3 DNA follows: TGTGCCAGCAGTTTCCAGCGGGCGAACACCGGGGAGCTGTTTTTT.

This clone has more than one count but fewer than ten. The chain couples TRBV5-5 to TRBJ1-6; a possible D gene is TRBD1 (5 bases). The germline V gene has CDR1 SGHKS and CDR2 YYEKEE (reference sequence). This CDR3 region has 16 residues. Deletions cut 0 bases from V and 7 bases from J, with 14 bases between. The CDR3 region is CASSLGQGASNSPLHF. The CDR3, as DNA: TGTGCCAGCAGCTTGGGGCAGGGTGCAAGCAATTCACCCCTCCACTTT.

The chain links TRBV2 to TRBJ2-7; 8 nucleotides line up with TRBD2. Losses at the gene ends were 6 bases for V and 3 bases for J; bases not matched to a gene: 7. Per the germline V gene, CDR1 is SNHLY and CDR2 is FYNNEI. This CDR3 spans 14 amino acids. The CDR3 sequence is CASSGTSIYYEQYF. CDR3 sequence (DNA): TGTGCCAGCAGCGGGACTAGTATTTACTACGAGCAGTACTTC.

The chain carries TRBV15 and TRBJ2-7, with 16 bases fitting TRBD2. The ends lost 5 bases at V and 5 bases at J; junction bases unmatched: 6. The CDR3 has 16 residues. Looked up from germline, CDR1 is LNHNV and CDR2 is YYDKDF (reference sequence). The CDR3 coding sequence is TGTGCCACCAGCGGGACTAGCGGGAGGGCCGCCCACGAGCAGTACTTC. Translating it yields CATSGTSGRAAHEQYF.

The gene calls are TRBV19 and TRBJ2-1, with 12 bases aligning to TRBD2. Germline CDR1 is LNHDA and CDR2 is SQIVND (reference sequence). Trimming cost V 0 bases and J 8 bases; bases outside gene matches: 5. This CDR3 comprises 16 residues. CDR3 residues: CASSIDPSGGADEQFF. DNA of the CDR3: TGTGCCAGTAGTATAGATCCTAGCGGGGGGGCCGATGAGCAGTTCTTC.

The chain uses TRBV27 and TRBJ2-1, with 8 bases that match TRBD1. The CDR3 extends over 18 amino acids. Germline V gives CDR1 MNHEY, CDR2 SMNVEV (reference sequence). V shed 5 bases and J 2 bases; nucleotides not matched to a gene: 14. The CDR3 coding sequence is TGTGCCAGCAGTACCTCAGTCCCCGACAGGGGTACCTACAATGAGCAGTTCTTC. It yields the protein CASSTSVPDRGTYNEQFF.

CDR3 DNA: TGTGCCAGCAGCTTGCAGGGGGACACTGAAGCTTTCTTT. The encoded protein is CASSLQGDTEAFF. This sequence joins TRBV11-2 and TRBJ1-1; 7 bases fit TRBD1. The CDR3 contains 13 residues. With V trimmed by 3 bases and J by 3 bases, 1 base remained unmatched. CDR1 is SGHAT, CDR2 FQNNGV, per germline.

The V and J genes are TRBV27 and TRBJ2-2; 11 nucleotides line up with TRBD1. The CDR3 is made up of 15 amino acids. Germline V gene data show CDR1 as MNHEY and CDR2 as SMNVEV (reference sequence). With 5 bases clipped from V and 7 bases from J, the junction kept 6 bases outside the gene matches. The CDR3 coding sequence is TGTGCCAGCAGTCCCGGGACAGGGGGTAGCGGGGAGCTGTTTTTT. It translates to CASSPGTGGSGELFF.